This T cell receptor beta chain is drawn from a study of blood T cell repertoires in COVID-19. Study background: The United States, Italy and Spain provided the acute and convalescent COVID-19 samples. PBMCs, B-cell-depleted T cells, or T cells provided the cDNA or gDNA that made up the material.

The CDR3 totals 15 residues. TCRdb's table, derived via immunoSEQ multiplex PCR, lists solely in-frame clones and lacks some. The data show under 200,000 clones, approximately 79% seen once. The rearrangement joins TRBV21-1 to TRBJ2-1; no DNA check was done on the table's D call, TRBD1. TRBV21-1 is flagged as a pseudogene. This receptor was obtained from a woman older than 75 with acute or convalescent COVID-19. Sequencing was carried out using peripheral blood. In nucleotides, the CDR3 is TGTGCCAGCAGCAAAGCCCTGGGGCAGGGCAATGAGCAGTTCTTC. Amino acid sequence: CASSKALGQGNEQFF.